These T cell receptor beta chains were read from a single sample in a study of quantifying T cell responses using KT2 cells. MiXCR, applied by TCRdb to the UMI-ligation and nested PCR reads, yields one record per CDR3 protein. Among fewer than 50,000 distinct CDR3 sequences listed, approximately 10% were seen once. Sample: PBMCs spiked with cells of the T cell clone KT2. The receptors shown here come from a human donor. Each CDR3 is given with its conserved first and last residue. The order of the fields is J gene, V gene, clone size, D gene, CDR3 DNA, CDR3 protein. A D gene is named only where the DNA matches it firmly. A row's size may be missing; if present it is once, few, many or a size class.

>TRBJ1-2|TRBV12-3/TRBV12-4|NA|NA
TGTGCCAGCAGTTACAATTTTAACTCTGGCTACAACTTC
CASSYNFNSGYNF
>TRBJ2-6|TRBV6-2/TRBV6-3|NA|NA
TGTGCCAGCAGTTCTCAGGGCAATCCTGGGGCCAACGTCCTGACTTTC
CASSSQGNPGANVLTF
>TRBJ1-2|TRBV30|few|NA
TGTGCCTGGAATCCCGGGAGCTATGGCTACACCTTC
CAWNPGSYGYTF
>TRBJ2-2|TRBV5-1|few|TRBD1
TGCGCCAGCAGGACAGGGGGCGCGAACACCGGGGAGCTGTTTTTT
CASRTGGANTGELFF
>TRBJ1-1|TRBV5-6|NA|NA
TGTGCCAGCAGCTTGGATGGACAGGAAGCTTTCTTT
CASSLDGQEAFF
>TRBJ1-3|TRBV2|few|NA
TGTGCCAGCACCCGAGACGCGGGGGCTGGAAACACCATATATTTT
CASTRDAGAGNTIYF
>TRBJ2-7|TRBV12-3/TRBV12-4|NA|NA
TGTGCCAGCAGTTGGGGGGGGCGAGCAGACGAGCAGTACTTC
CASSWGGRADEQYF
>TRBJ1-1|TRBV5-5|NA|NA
TGTGCCAGCAGCTTAGGCGTCGGGGACACTGAAGCTTTCTTT
CASSLGVGDTEAFF
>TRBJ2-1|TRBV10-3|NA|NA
TGTGCCATCAGGACGGACGGTACAGGGAATGAGCAGTTCTTC
CAIRTDGTGNEQFF
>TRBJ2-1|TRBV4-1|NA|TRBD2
TGCGCCAGCGCCCCGCTAGCGGGGGGATTTAATGAGCAGTTCTTC
CASAPLAGGFNEQFF
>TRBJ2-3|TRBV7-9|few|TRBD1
TGTGCCAGCAGCGACAGGGGTTTGGGTACAGATACGCAGTATTTT
CASSDRGLGTDTQYF